These 17 T cell receptor beta chains came from one sample sequenced in a study of OX40 agonist ivuxolimab in advanced cancers. TCRdb's copy holds only in-frame clones and misses some; the assay was immunoSEQ multiplex PCR. The sample lists fewer than 70,000 clones, about 89% occurring once. The material was CD4+ or CD8+ T cells sorted from blood, obtained in a trial of the OX40 agonist ivuxolimab. The source of these receptors is an adult with an advanced solid tumor such as melanoma, head and neck, liver or kidney cancer.

This chain uses TRBV2 with TRBJ2-3; 13 bases agree with TRBD2. V lost 5 bases and J lost 2; bases outside the gene matches: 7. CDR3 length equals 17 residues. The germline gives CDR1 SNHLY, CDR2 FYNNEI. The CDR3 spells CASSNPGLAGFTDTQYF. The CDR3 nucleotides are TGTGCCAGCAGTAACCCGGGACTAGCGGGATTCACAGATACGCAGTATTTT.

The genes are TRBV7-3 and TRBJ2-1, with 12 nucleotides matching TRBD2. The CDR3 is 15 residues long. CDR1 and CDR2 (germline): SGHTA, FQGTGA. V shed 6 bases, J shed 4 bases, and the junction held 4 bases outside the gene matches. CDR3 in amino acids: CASSPGLAGYNEQFF. The CDR3 bases are TGTGCCAGCAGTCCTGGACTAGCGGGGTACAATGAGCAGTTCTTC.

CDR3 DNA: TGTGCCAGCAGCTTAGGGCTAGGCGATTCAGATACGCAGTATTTT. Its protein product is CASSLGLGDSDTQYF. The chain has TRBV7-2 and TRBJ2-3; the D is unclear. V lost 1 base to trimming and J lost 4 bases, with 12 bases between them. The CDR3 is made up of 15 amino acids. The germline V gene has CDR1 SGHTA and CDR2 FQGNSA. Filled out from reference TRBV7-2 and TRBJ2-3, the complete variable domain reads GAGVSQSPSNKVTEKGKDVELRCDPISGHTALYWYRQSLGQGLEFLIYFQGNSAPDKSGLPSDRFSAERTGGSVSTLTIQRTQQEDSAVYLCASSLGLGDSDTQYFGPGTRLTVL.

This rearrangement joins TRBV5-1 to TRBJ1-4, with D uncertain. Trimming cost V 1 base and J 2 bases, with 15 bases left between them. The CDR3 has 17 amino acids. Germline CDR1 and CDR2: SGHRS and YFSETQ. CDR3 amino acids: CASSLSGRPGTNEKLFF. DNA for the CDR3: TGCGCCAGCAGCTTGTCGGGGAGGCCCGGTACTAATGAAAAACTGTTTTTT.

The genes are TRBV7-2 and TRBJ2-3, with 9 positions matching TRBD2. V was pared by 6 bases and J by 2 bases, with 6 bases of the junction left unmatched. The CDR3 consists of 15 residues. Germline V gene lookup returns CDR1 SGHTA and CDR2 FQGNSA. Written as DNA, the CDR3 is TGTGCCAGCAGGATCGGACTAGCGAACACAGATACGCAGTATTTT. It is translated as CASRIGLANTDTQYF.

Concerning this clone: The junction and the germline gene differ at one end; a read error may be behind it. The chain links TRBV6-1 to TRBJ2-5; possibly TRBD1 or TRBD2 for D (5 bases each). From germline, CDR1 is MNHNS and CDR2 SASEGT. CDR3 length: 14 amino acids. The chain's CDR3 is CASREVGGRETQYF. The CDR3 nucleotides read TGTGCCAGCAGGGAAGTTGGGGGAAGAGAGACCCAGTACTTC.

The chain combines TRBV19 with TRBJ1-1, with D hard to call. The CDR3 covers 16 residues. The germline V gene encodes CDR1 LNHDA and CDR2 SQIVND (reference sequence). Trimming removed 5 bases at V and 1 base at J, with 17 bases between. The CDR3 here is CASSLGRAGRNTEAFF. The CDR3 nucleotides read TGTGCCAGTAGTCTGGGGAGGGCAGGCAGGAACACTGAAGCTTTCTTT.

The J gene is TRBJ1-4, the V gene TRBV4-3, with D hard to call. The ends were cut back, 3 bases at V and 4 bases at J, with 12 bases in the middle. The V gene's germline CDR1 is LGHNA and CDR2 YSLEER. The CDR3 runs to 15 residues. The CDR3 sequence is CASSHGRPLNEKLFF. Here the CDR3 DNA reads TGCGCCAGCAGCCACGGACGCCCGCTTAATGAAAAACTGTTTTTT.

This clone came up once. The V and J genes are TRBV29-1 and TRBJ2-7; the D is unclear. Between the trimmed V and J ends, which lost 6 bases and 7 bases, there was a span of 13 bases. Germline V gives CDR1 SQVTM, CDR2 ANQGSEA. The CDR3 runs to 11 residues. The CDR3 region has the DNA TGCAGCGTAGCGCTACCGGCAGAGCAGTACTTC. Translating it yields CSVALPAEQYF.

The chain recombines TRBV11-1 with TRBJ2-1; 8 bases line up with TRBD1. The CDR3 extends over 14 amino acids. J lost 7 bases, V lost 4 bases, and 6 bases had no gene match. Germline CDR1 reads SGHAT; CDR2 reads FQDESV (reference sequence). CDR3 sequence reads: CASSSDRGRNEQFF. The CDR3 DNA reads as TGTGCCAGCAGCTCAGACAGGGGCAGGAATGAGCAGTTCTTC.

The chain links TRBV28 to TRBJ2-4, with TRBD2 identical over 7 bases. The CDR3 covers 16 residues. Germline V CDR1 and CDR2: MDHEN, SYDVKM. The V gene end was trimmed by 4 bases and the J gene end by 0 bases; junction bases not matched to a gene: 6. DNA of the CDR3: TGTGCCAGCAGTTCCGTGACTAGCCGAGCCAAAAACATTCAGTACTTC. Translation gives CASSSVTSRAKNIQYF. Based on the CDR3 plus reference TRBV28 and TRBJ2-4, the full variable domain is DVKVTQSSRYLVKRTGEKVFLECVQDMDHENMFWYRQDPGLGLRLIYFSYDVKMKEKGDIPEGYSVSREKKERFSLILESASTNQTSMYLCASSSVTSRAKNIQYFGAGTRLSVL.

This chain links TRBV5-8 with TRBJ2-3; D might be TRBD2 (6 bases). The CDR3 length is 16 residues. The V end was cut by 2 bases, the J end by 0 bases, with 13 bases between. Germline V gives CDR1 SGHTS, CDR2 YDEGEE. DNA of the CDR3: TGTGCCAGCAGCTTTGGTTTAGCGGCTAGCACAGATACGCAGTATTTT. The encoded protein is CASSFGLAASTDTQYF.

This rearrangement joins TRBV18 to TRBJ1-1; TRBD1 might be the D (6 bases). Trimming took 3 bases from V and 1 from J, leaving 12 bases between them. The V gene's germline CDR1 is KGHSH and CDR2 LQKENI. This CDR3 contains 15 residues. The DNA of the CDR3 is TGTGCCAGCTCACCGTTACAGGGCCGGAACACTGAAGCTTTCTTT. Amino acid sequence: CASSPLQGRNTEAFF.

Turning to this clone: One end of the junction fails to match germline, which may point to a read error. The rearrangement uses TRBV19 and TRBJ2-1; 7 bases agree with TRBD1. This CDR3 region has 12 residues. The germline V gene encodes CDR1 LNHDA and CDR2 SQIVND (reference sequence). CDR3: CASSDRVGPAVF. The CDR3, as DNA: TGTGCCAGTAGTGACAGGGTAGGACCGGCAGTCTTC.

The J gene is TRBJ2-5, the V gene TRBV7-9, with D perhaps TRBD1 (5 bases). V dropped 2 bases and J dropped 5 bases, with 12 bases sitting between them. The V gene's germline CDR1 is SEHNR and CDR2 FQNEAQ (reference sequence). The CDR3 runs to 14 residues. CDR3 region: CASSLQGRWETQYF. The CDR3 DNA reads TGTGCCAGCAGCTTACAGGGTCGATGGGAGACCCAGTACTTC.

The V call is TRBV7-9, the J call TRBJ2-1, with D perhaps TRBD1 (5 bases). The CDR3 length is 15 residues. The germline CDR1 and CDR2 sequences are SEHNR and FQNEAQ (reference sequence). V lost 6 bases to trimming and J lost 5 bases, with 17 bases between them. The chain's CDR3 is CASRMRKGSNNEQFF. In DNA, the CDR3 is TGTGCCAGCAGGATGCGTAAGGGGTCGAACAATGAGCAGTTCTTC.

This clone has just one count. The V gene is TRBV18, the J gene TRBJ2-7; 8 bases map to TRBD2. The CDR3 consists of 14 residues. The ends lost 6 bases at V and 2 bases at J; junction bases unmatched: 6. Looked up from germline, CDR1 is KGHSH and CDR2 is LQKENI. The CDR3 bases are TGTGCCAGCTCGTCGAGCGGGGGAACCTACGAGCAGTACTTC. Its translation is CASSSSGGTYEQYF.